Presented here are 22 T cell receptor beta chains from one specimen sequenced in a study of T-cell memory formation after mild COVID-19 listed by TCRdb under 2021. Receptors were amplified or captured by 5' RACE. Sequencing was carried out with an Illumina NovaSeq 6000. TCRdb applied fastp at Q25 and MiXCR to the public reads, then kept only in-frame beta chains. All rows with the same CDR3 protein become a single entry with the most common DNA and genes. This sample comprises tens of thousands of distinct CDR3 sequences, about 13% of them detected only once. The ten largest make up about 28% of the sample. The sequencing sample was made of PBMCs or a T cell subset sorted from them (not recorded which). The receptor source for this set is an adult woman who had mild COVID-19 (a few samples of this study predate the infection). The sample titles of this study are shuffled in the database, so cell type and time point are left out; the donor was told from shared clones.

This clonotype occurred many times. This chain links TRBV7-6 with TRBJ2-1, with TRBD2 matching 9 bases. This CDR3 is 17 amino acids long. Per the germline V gene, CDR1 is SGHVS and CDR2 is FNYEAQ. Losses at the gene ends were 1 base for V and 0 bases for J; bases not matched to a gene: 4. The CDR3, as DNA: TGTGCCAGCAGCTTAGTCCCAGCGGGGGGCTCCTACAATGAGCAGTTCTTC. This gives the protein CASSLVPAGGSYNEQFF.

This clonotype was recorded many times. The V gene is TRBV24-1, the J gene TRBJ2-7, with D perhaps being TRBD1 or TRBD2 (5 bases each). The CDR3 is made up of 16 amino acids. Germline V gene lookup returns CDR1 KGHDR and CDR2 SFDVKD. V lost 1 base to trimming and J lost 12 bases, with 24 bases between them. The CDR3 loop reads CATSDLGDGAIRRWYF. Here the CDR3 DNA reads TGTGCCACCAGTGATTTAGGGGACGGCGCGATTCGTAGGTGGTACTTC.

The CDR3: CASSIVLALEQYF. In DNA, the CDR3 is TGTGCCAGTAGTATAGTACTGGCTTTGGAGCAGTACTTC. J is TRBJ2-7 and V is TRBV19; D unclear. Trimming stripped 1 base from V and 7 bases from J, with 11 bases between. CDR3 length equals 13 residues. Germline V gene sequence: CDR1 LNHDA, CDR2 SQIVND (reference sequence).

This clonotype was seen more than once but under ten times. The rearrangement links TRBV7-9 to TRBJ2-3, with 14 bases matching TRBD2. Trimming removed 5 bases from V and 6 bases from J; junction bases left unmatched: 10. The CDR3 contains 17 residues. CDR1 is SEHNR, CDR2 FQNEAQ, per germline (reference sequence). For the CDR3, the DNA is TGTGCCAGCAGCCTCTCCGGGACTAGCGGGAGATTGGATACGCAGTATTTT. Translation: CASSLSGTSGRLDTQYF.

This clonotype was detected a few times. The chain has TRBV11-2 and TRBJ2-7, with D tentatively TRBD1 (5 bases). Germline V gene data show CDR1 as SGHAT and CDR2 as FQNNGV. This CDR3 is built from 13 residues. V lost 5 bases and J 3 bases, leaving 11 bases between the germline ends. CDR3 nucleotide sequence: TGTGCCAGCAGCCCCGCAGGGTTCTACGAGCAGTACTTC. Translation gives CASSPAGFYEQYF.

This clonotype was found many times. This chain joins TRBV5-1 and TRBJ2-7; TRBD1 agrees at 9 bases. The ends lost 4 bases at V and 2 bases at J; junction bases unmatched: 1. CDR3 length: 13 residues. Germline CDR1 reads SGHRS; CDR2 reads YFSETQ. CDR3 protein: CASSRDRAYEQYF. The CDR3 DNA follows: TGCGCCAGCAGCCGGGACAGGGCCTACGAGCAGTACTTC.

This clonotype was counted between two and nine times. This sequence joins TRBV6-5 and TRBJ1-1, with a weak D call TRBD1 (6 bases). V gave up 5 bases and J gave up 5 bases, with 9 bases separating them. CDR3 size: 12 residues. Per the germline V gene, CDR1 is MNHEY and CDR2 is SVGAGI. The CDR3 protein is CASSATGTEAFF. The CDR3 bases are TGTGCCAGCAGTGCAACAGGGACTGAAGCTTTCTTT.

This clonotype came up a few times. The rearrangement links TRBV6-2 or TRBV6-3 to TRBJ1-5; no clear D gene. This CDR3 region has 15 residues. V was shortened by 5 bases and J by 0 bases, with 11 bases between the two germline ends. Germline lookup yields CDR1 MNHEY and CDR2 SVGEGT. DNA for the CDR3: TGTGCCAGCAGTCCTCTACGAGATAGCAATCAGCCCCAGCATTTT. As protein: CASSPLRDSNQPQHF.

The chain uses TRBV4-3 and TRBJ2-1, with D hard to call. Trimming left V 1 base short and J 14 bases short, with 24 bases between. Germline CDR1 reads LGHNA; CDR2 reads YSLEER. CDR3 length equals 16 residues. CDR3 sequence: CASSQGWPDTSNAEFF. CDR3 sequence (DNA): TGCGCCAGCAGCCAAGGGTGGCCGGATACCTCCAATGCGGAGTTCTTC.

This clonotype was seen more than once but under ten times. This chain joins TRBV5-1 and TRBJ2-2; D remains unclear. The germline V gene has CDR1 SGHRS and CDR2 YFSETQ. There are 14 residues in the CDR3. V dropped 0 bases and J dropped 3 bases, with 6 bases sitting between them. The CDR3 coding sequence is TGCGCCAGCAGCTTGGCCGCGGACACCGGGGAGCTGTTTTTT. Translating gives CASSLAADTGELFF.

This clonotype has just a few counts. The chain combines TRBV6-5 with TRBJ2-1; weak D call: TRBD1 (5 bases). The germline gives CDR1 MNHEY, CDR2 SVGAGI. Trimming left V 2 bases short and J 7 bases short, with 9 bases between. CDR3 length: 13 residues. The CDR3 is CASSYLGQNEQFF. The CDR3 nucleotides read TGTGCCAGCAGTTACCTGGGGCAGAATGAGCAGTTCTTC.

The chain has TRBV2 and TRBJ2-1, with 7 bases fitting TRBD2. Trimming cost V 4 bases and J 4 bases; bases outside gene matches: 7. Germline V gene data show CDR1 as SNHLY and CDR2 as FYNNEI. The CDR3 runs 15 residues. The CDR3 loop is CASSGRLAEYNEQFF. The CDR3 DNA follows: TGTGCCAGCAGTGGGCGACTAGCAGAGTACAATGAGCAGTTCTTC.

This clonotype appeared a few times. V is TRBV7-9 and J is TRBJ2-1; either TRBD1 or TRBD2 may supply D (5 bases each). The germline CDR1 and CDR2 sequences are SEHNR and FQNEAQ (reference sequence). The CDR3 consists of 14 residues. Deletions cut 0 bases from V and 7 bases from J, with 10 bases between. CDR3 sequence (DNA): TGTGCCAGCAGCTTAGCGGGGGAGTCTAATGAGCAGTTCTTC. Translated, it gives CASSLAGESNEQFF.

The chain has TRBV20-1 and TRBJ1-2, with D possibly being TRBD1 (6 bases). V was shortened by 5 bases and J by 6 bases, with 25 bases between the two germline ends. This CDR3 is 16 amino acids long. Germline V lookup: CDR1 DFQATT, CDR2 SNEGSKA (reference sequence). CDR3 bases: TGCAGTGCTTCAGAGGACAGCTTCATCTTCACGGATGGCTACACCTTC. Translated, it gives CSASEDSFIFTDGYTF.

The chain is built from TRBV24-1 and TRBJ2-1, with 9 nucleotides matching TRBD1. V trimming: 4 bases; J trimming: 5 bases; junction bases outside the gene matches: 11. CDR3 size: 17 residues. The germline V gene encodes CDR1 KGHDR and CDR2 SFDVKD. The CDR3 bases are TGTGCCACCAGTGACTTTTCGGACCGGGACAGGGACAATGAGCAGTTCTTC. Translated: CATSDFSDRDRDNEQFF.

This clonotype was observed many times. This rearrangement joins TRBV25-1 to TRBJ2-1; D is perhaps TRBD1 (6 bases). The ends were cut back, 5 bases at V and 5 bases at J, with 19 bases in the middle. The CDR3 is 16 residues long. The germline V gene encodes CDR1 MGHDK and CDR2 SYGVNS. The CDR3 protein is CASSSRVVQGHNEQFF. The CDR3 DNA sequence: TGTGCCAGCAGTTCCAGGGTAGTCCAGGGGCACAATGAGCAGTTCTTC.

This clonotype was observed a few times. The chain employs TRBV7-9 and TRBJ2-7; the match to TRBD1 covers 7 bases. With 5 bases clipped from V and 4 bases from J, the junction kept 14 bases outside the gene matches. The CDR3 is 16 amino acids. The V gene's germline CDR1 is SEHNR and CDR2 FQNEAQ (reference sequence). The CDR3 DNA reads as TGTGCCAGCAGCCCGACGTCCGGGACAGATGTATACGAGCAGTACTTC. This codes for CASSPTSGTDVYEQYF.

This clonotype was observed many times. The CDR3 protein is CASSQLKGHRRCSGANVLTF. The CDR3 DNA sequence: TGCGCCAGCAGTCAACTCAAAGGGCACCGGCGATGCTCTGGGGCCAACGTCCTGACTTTC. The chain carries TRBV23-1 and TRBJ2-6; unclear D gene. TRBV23-1 is designated an ORF whose function remains uncertain. The CDR3 totals 20 residues. V lost 2 bases, J lost 0 bases, and 20 bases lay in between.

This chain uses TRBV4-2 with TRBJ1-2; D is ambiguous. The CDR3 length is 13 residues. In germline, CDR1 is LGHNA, CDR2 YNFKEQ. The V end was cut by 4 bases, the J end by 10 bases, with 16 bases between. CDR3 sequence (DNA): TGTGCCAGCAGCCTCTGGGGTCCGCCGGACTACACCTTC. It translates to CASSLWGPPDYTF.

The rearrangement links TRBV4-3 to TRBJ1-6; D possibly corresponds to TRBD1 (5 bases). The V end was cut by 0 bases, the J end by 6 bases, with 27 bases between. Germline assignment: CDR1 LGHNA and CDR2 YSLEER. There are 21 residues in the CDR3. The DNA of the CDR3 is TGCGCCAGCAGCCAAGATCGTCCAGCGCCGGGGCGTTGGGAGGGTAATTCACCCCTCCACTTT. Its protein product is CASSQDRPAPGRWEGNSPLHF.

V gene TRBV7-8 combines with J gene TRBJ2-1, with 7 bases matching TRBD2. Trimming cost V 8 bases and J 5 bases; bases outside gene matches: 3. CDR3 length equals 12 residues. Germline-derived CDR1 and CDR2 are SGHVS and FQNEAQ. CDR3 DNA: TGTGCCAGCGGGAGGGCCGACAATGAGCAGTTCTTC. It translates to CASGRADNEQFF.

This clonotype turned up a few times. V is TRBV20-1 and J is TRBJ2-1; 7 nucleotides line up with TRBD2. The V gene end was trimmed by 6 bases and the J gene end by 0 bases; junction bases not matched to a gene: 8. Germline loops: CDR1 DFQATT, CDR2 SNEGSKA (reference sequence). The length of the CDR3 is 15 residues. The CDR3 reads CSALSGDYSYNEQFF. In DNA form, the CDR3 reads TGCAGTGCACTAAGCGGGGATTACTCCTACAATGAGCAGTTCTTC.